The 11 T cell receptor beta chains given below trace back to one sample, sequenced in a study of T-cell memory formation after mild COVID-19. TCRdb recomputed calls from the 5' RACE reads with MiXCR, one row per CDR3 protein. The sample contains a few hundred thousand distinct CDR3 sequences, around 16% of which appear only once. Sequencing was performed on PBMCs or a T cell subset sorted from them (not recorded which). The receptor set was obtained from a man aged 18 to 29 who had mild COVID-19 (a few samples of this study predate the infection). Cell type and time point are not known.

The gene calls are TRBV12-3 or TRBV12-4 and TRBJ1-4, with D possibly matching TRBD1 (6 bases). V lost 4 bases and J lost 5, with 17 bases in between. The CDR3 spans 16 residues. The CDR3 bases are TGTGCCAGCAGTTACCCTCAGGGGTGGGCGAATGAAAAACTGTTTTTT. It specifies CASSYPQGWANEKLFF.

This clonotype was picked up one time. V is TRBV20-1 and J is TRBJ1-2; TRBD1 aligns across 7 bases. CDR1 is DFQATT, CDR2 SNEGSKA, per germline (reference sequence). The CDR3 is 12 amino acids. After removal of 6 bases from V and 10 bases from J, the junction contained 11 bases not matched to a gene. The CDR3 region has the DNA TGCAGTGCGCAAGGGGGCGCGGGGGACTACACCTTC. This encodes CSAQGGAGDYTF.

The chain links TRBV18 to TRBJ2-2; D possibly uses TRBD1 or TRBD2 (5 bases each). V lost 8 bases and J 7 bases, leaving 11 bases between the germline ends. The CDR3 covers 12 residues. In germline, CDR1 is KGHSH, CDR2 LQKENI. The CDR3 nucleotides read TGTGCCAGCGCAGAGGGGATCGGGGAGCTGTTTTTT. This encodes CASAEGIGELFF.

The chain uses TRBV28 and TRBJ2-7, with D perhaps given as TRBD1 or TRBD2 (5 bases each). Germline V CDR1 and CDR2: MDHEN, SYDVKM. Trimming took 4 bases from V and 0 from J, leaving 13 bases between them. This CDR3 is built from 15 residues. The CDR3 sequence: CASSSGTESSYEQYF. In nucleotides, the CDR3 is TGTGCCAGCAGTTCCGGGACGGAGAGCTCCTACGAGCAGTACTTC.

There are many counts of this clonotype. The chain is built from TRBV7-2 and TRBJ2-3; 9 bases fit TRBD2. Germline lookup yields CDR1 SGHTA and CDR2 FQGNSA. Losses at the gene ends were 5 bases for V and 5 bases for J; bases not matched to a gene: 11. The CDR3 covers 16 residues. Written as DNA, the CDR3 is TGTGCCAGCAGCCCCACGGCGGGGGGGCCGGTAGATACGCAGTATTTT. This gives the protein CASSPTAGGPVDTQYF.

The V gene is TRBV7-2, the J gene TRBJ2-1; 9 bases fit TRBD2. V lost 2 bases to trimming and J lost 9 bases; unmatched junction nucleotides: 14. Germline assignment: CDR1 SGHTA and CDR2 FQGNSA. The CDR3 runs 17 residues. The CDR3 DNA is TGTGCCAGCAGCTTAAATAGCGGGGGTACACCCAACCGTGAGCAGTTCTTC. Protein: CASSLNSGGTPNREQFF.

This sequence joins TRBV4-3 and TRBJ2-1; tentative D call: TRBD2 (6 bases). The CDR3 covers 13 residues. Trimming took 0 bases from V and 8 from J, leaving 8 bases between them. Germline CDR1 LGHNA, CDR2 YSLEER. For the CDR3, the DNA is TGCGCCAGCAGCCAAGAAGGAGGGGATGAGCAGTTCTTC. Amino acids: CASSQEGGDEQFF.

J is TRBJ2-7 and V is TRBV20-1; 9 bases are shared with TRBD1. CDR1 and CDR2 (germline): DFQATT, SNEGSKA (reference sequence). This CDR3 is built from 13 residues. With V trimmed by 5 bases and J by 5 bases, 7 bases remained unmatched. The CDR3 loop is CSAPGTGFNEQYF. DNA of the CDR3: TGCAGTGCTCCCGGGACAGGGTTCAACGAGCAGTACTTC.

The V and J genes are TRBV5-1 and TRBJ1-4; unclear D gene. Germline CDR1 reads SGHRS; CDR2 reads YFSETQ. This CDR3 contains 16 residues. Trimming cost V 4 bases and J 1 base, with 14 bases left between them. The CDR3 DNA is TGCGCCAGCAGCGGGGAATCGGGGAGAACTAATGAAAAACTGTTTTTT. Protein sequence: CASSGESGRTNEKLFF. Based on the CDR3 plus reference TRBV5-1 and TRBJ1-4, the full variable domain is KAGVTQTPRYLIKTRGQQVTLSCSPISGHRSVSWYQQTPGQGLQFLFEYFSETQRNKGNFPGRFSGRQFSNSRSEMNVSTLELGDSALYLCASSGESGRTNEKLFFGSGTQLSVL.

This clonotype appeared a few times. CDR3 sequence (DNA): TGTGCCAGCAGTTTTTTGGGGCTCCACGAGCAGTACTTC. It yields the protein CASSFLGLHEQYF. The chain joins TRBV27 to TRBJ2-7; perhaps TRBD1 as D (5 bases). V lost 3 bases and J lost 5, with 11 bases in between. The CDR3 is 13 amino acids. The germline CDR1 and CDR2 sequences are MNHEY and SMNVEV (reference sequence).

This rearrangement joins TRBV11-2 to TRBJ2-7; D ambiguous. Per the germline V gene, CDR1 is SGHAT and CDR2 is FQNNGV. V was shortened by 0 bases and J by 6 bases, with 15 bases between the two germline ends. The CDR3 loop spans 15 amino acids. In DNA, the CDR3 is TGTGCCAGCAGCTTAGATCAGCCGGGCCTGGTCGAGCAGTACTTC. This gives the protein CASSLDQPGLVEQYF.